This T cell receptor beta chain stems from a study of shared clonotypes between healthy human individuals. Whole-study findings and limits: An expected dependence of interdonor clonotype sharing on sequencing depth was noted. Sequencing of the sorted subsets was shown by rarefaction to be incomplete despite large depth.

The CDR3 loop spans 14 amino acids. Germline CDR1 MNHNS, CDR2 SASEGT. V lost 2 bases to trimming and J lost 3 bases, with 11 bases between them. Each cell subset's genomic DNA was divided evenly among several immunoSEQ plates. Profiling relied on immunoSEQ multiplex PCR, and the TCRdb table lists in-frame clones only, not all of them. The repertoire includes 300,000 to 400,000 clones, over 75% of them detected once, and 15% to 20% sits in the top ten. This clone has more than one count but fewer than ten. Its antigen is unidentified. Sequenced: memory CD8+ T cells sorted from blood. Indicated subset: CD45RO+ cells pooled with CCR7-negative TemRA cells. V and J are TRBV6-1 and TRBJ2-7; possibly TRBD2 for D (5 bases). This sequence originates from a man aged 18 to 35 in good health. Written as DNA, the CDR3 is TGTGCCAGCAGTGAAACGGGGTCTGGCTACGAGCAGTACTTC. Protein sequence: CASSETGSGYEQYF.